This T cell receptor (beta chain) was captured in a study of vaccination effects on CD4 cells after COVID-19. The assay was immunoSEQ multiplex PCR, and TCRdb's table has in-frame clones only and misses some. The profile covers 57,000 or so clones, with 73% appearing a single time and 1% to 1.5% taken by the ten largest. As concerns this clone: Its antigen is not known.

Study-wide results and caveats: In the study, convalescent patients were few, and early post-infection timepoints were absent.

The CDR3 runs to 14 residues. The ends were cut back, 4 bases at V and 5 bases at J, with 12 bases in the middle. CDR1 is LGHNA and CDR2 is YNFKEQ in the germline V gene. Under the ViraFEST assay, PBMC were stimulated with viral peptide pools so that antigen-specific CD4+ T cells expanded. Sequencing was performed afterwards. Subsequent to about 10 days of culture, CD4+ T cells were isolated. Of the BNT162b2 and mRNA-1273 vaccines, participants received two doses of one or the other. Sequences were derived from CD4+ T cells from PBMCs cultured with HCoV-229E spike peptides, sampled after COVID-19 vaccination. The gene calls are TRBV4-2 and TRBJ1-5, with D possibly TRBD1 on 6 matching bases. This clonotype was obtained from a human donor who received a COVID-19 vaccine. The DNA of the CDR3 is TGTGCCAGCAGCCCCCCAGGGGTTCATCAGCCCCAGCATTTT. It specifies CASSPPGVHQPQHF.